A selection of T cell receptor beta chains follows, all from one sample in a study of blood T cell repertoires in COVID-19. TCRdb's table, derived via immunoSEQ multiplex PCR, lists solely in-frame clones and lacks some. The sample shows about 400,000 clones, approximately 91% of them seen only once. The sample taken for sequencing was PBMCs or T cells enriched from blood (not recorded which). These receptor sequences come from a woman in her thirties or forties with acute COVID-19. The CDR3 runs from the conserved cysteine through the conserved F or W. The D gene is left open where the match is weak. Some rows mark clone size as missing; the rest say once, few, many or name a class of expanded clone.

v_gene	j_gene	abundance	d_gene	CDR3aa	CDR3nt
TRBV2	TRBJ1-1	once	.	CASSEATAREAFF	TGTGCCAGCAGTGAAGCGACAGCCCGTGAAGCTTTCTTT
TRBV19	TRBJ2-7	.	TRBD2	CASSILTSGTYEQYF	TGTGCCAGTAGTATATTGACTAGCGGAACCTACGAGCAGTACTTC
TRBV18	TRBJ2-7	.	.	CASSPLRSLSYEQYF	TGTGCCAGCTCACCCCTTCGGAGTCTATCCTACGAGCAGTACTTC
TRBV5-6	TRBJ1-2	once	.	CASSEARYYGYTF	TGTGCCAGCAGCGAGGCGAGGTACTATGGCTACACCTTC
TRBV7-6	TRBJ1-3	.	TRBD1	CASSSIQGISGNTIYF	TGTGCCAGCAGCTCTATACAGGGGATCTCTGGAAACACCATATATTTT
TRBV14	TRBJ2-5	.	.	CASSQAIQETQYF	TGTGCCAGCAGCCAAGCCATCCAAGAGACCCAGTACTTC
TRBV4-1	TRBJ1-1	.	TRBD1	CASSQEWAGGADTEAFF	TGCGCCAGCAGCCAAGAATGGGCAGGGGGCGCAGACACTGAAGCTTTCTTT
TRBV11-2	TRBJ2-5	.	.	CASSLGAAKETQYF	TGTGCCAGCAGCTTAGGGGCAGCAAAAGAGACCCAGTACTTC
TRBV6-5	TRBJ1-2	.	.	CASSYPPEGLTF	TGTGCCAGCAGTTACCCCCCGGAGGGGCTCACCTTC
TRBV2	TRBJ1-2	.	.	CASSEQGQGAVGYTF	TGTGCCAGCAGTGAACAGGGGCAGGGAGCAGTGGGCTACACCTTC
TRBV7-8	TRBJ1-5	.	.	CASSHEGESNQPQHF	TGTGCCAGCAGCCACGAGGGGGAGAGCAATCAGCCCCAGCATTTT
TRBV24-1	TRBJ1-2	.	TRBD1	CATSDPRTGGYGYTF	TGTGCCACCAGTGATCCACGGACAGGGGGGTATGGCTACACCTTC
TRBV30	TRBJ2-1	.	.	CAWSVSNEQFF	TGTGCCTGGAGTGTCTCCAATGAGCAGTTCTTC
TRBV15	TRBJ1-2	.	TRBD1	CATSRRQGIMDGYTF	TGTGCCACCAGCAGAAGACAGGGGATAATGGATGGCTACACCTTC
TRBV11-2	TRBJ2-7	.	.	CASSALIGYYEQYF	TGTGCCAGCAGCGCTTTAATCGGTTACTACGAGCAGTACTTC
TRBV3-1/TRBV3-2	TRBJ2-3	.	TRBD2	CASSRDYDGNTQYF	TGTGCCAGCAGCCGGGACTACGATGGTAATACGCAGTATTTT
TRBV4-1	TRBJ2-1	.	TRBD2	CASSRGGLAGGPKSPEQFF	TGCGCCAGCAGCCGAGGAGGACTAGCGGGGGGGCCGAAGTCCCCTGAGCAGTTCTTC
TRBV25-1	TRBJ1-1	.	.	CASSEIGGFSEAFF	TGTGCCAGCAGTGAAATAGGGGGTTTTTCCGAAGCTTTCTTT
TRBV3-1/TRBV3-2	TRBJ1-4	.	TRBD1	CASSQGRTGNEKLFF	TGTGCCAGCAGCCAAGGTAGGACAGGGAATGAAAAACTGTTTTTT
TRBV6-1	TRBJ2-5	.	TRBD2	CASSEEGGGAETQYF	TGTGCCAGCAGTGAAGAGGGCGGGGGGGCAGAGACCCAGTACTTC
TRBV10-3	TRBJ1-2	.	TRBD1	CAISTGTGGRYGYTF	TGTGCCATCAGTACCGGGACAGGGGGCCGCTATGGCTACACCTTC
TRBV20-1	TRBJ2-5	.	.	CSASDGWRETQYF	TGCAGTGCTAGTGATGGGTGGAGAGAGACCCAGTACTTC
TRBV18	TRBJ2-3	.	TRBD2	CASSSGGLAGDLARTDTQYF	TGTGCCAGCTCTTCGGGCGGCCTAGCGGGGGACCTTGCTCGAACAGATACGCAGTATTTT
TRBV5-1	TRBJ1-1	.	.	CASSLSQRLRNTEAFF	TGCGCCAGCAGCTTGAGTCAGAGACTTAGGAACACTGAAGCTTTCTTT
TRBV3-1/TRBV3-2	TRBJ1-1	once	.	CASSQLGDTEAFF	TGTGCCAGCAGCCAACTAGGAGACACTGAAGCTTTCTTT
TRBV6-5	TRBJ1-5	.	.	CASSLRQDNQPQHF	TGTGCCAGCAGTCTCCGACAGGACAATCAGCCCCAGCATTTT
TRBV19	TRBJ1-2	.	.	CASSIQGTGGYTF	TGTGCCAGTAGTATACAGGGGACGGGAGGCTACACCTTC
TRBV30	TRBJ2-2	.	.	CAWGLTGELFF	TGTGCCTGGGGGCTCACCGGGGAGCTGTTTTTT
TRBV9	TRBJ2-2	.	.	CASSPARAAGELFF	TGTGCCAGCAGCCCTGCCAGGGCTGCCGGGGAGCTGTTTTTT
TRBV5-1	TRBJ2-3	.	.	CASSGSGHPPDTQYF	TGCGCCAGCAGCGGTTCCGGTCACCCCCCAGATACGCAGTATTTT
TRBV27	TRBJ1-5	.	TRBD1	CASSLISPGTDQPQHF	TGTGCCAGCAGTTTAATTTCCCCCGGGACAGATCAGCCCCAGCATTTT
TRBV2	TRBJ1-2	.	.	CASSGGGLYGYTF	TGTGCCAGCAGTGGGGGGGGTTTGTATGGCTACACCTTC
TRBV20-1	TRBJ2-1	.	.	CSASVDSGPSYNEQFF	TGCAGTGCTAGTGTAGATAGCGGCCCCTCCTACAATGAGCAGTTCTTC
TRBV4-1	TRBJ1-3	.	TRBD1	CASSQAHRGSGNTIYF	TGCGCCAGCAGCCAAGCACACAGGGGCTCTGGAAACACCATATATTTT
TRBV2	TRBJ1-4	.	TRBD1	CASSDGTGVEKLFF	TGTGCCAGCAGTGATGGGACAGGGGTGGAAAAACTGTTTTTT
TRBV10-3	TRBJ1-5	.	TRBD1	CATQGQGNQPQHF	TGTGCCACACAGGGACAGGGGAATCAGCCCCAGCATTTT
TRBV29-1	TRBJ1-1	.	TRBD1	CSVATGGFTEAFF	TGCAGCGTTGCTACAGGGGGCTTCACTGAAGCTTTCTTT
TRBV7-9	TRBJ1-6	.	.	CASSLGGVGSPLHF	TGTGCCAGCAGCTTAGGCGGAGTAGGATCACCCCTCCACTTT
TRBV29-1	TRBJ2-2	few	TRBD2	CSVEEGLAGSRTGELFF	TGCAGCGTTGAAGAGGGACTAGCGGGCTCGAGGACCGGGGAGCTGTTTTTT
TRBV6-1	TRBJ1-3	.	.	CASSEAGVAGESSGNTIYF	TGTGCCAGCAGTGAAGCGGGCGTAGCAGGGGAAAGCTCTGGAAACACCATATATTTT
TRBV20-1	TRBJ2-7	.	.	CSASGTPSSYEQYF	TGCAGTGCTAGTGGAACTCCTAGCTCCTACGAGCAGTACTTC
TRBV11-2	TRBJ2-3	.	TRBD2	CASSPTSGRTDTQYF	TGTGCCAGCAGCCCGACTAGCGGACGCACAGATACGCAGTATTTT
TRBV9	TRBJ1-2	.	.	CASNQDGRDYGYTF	TGTGCCAGCAACCAGGACGGGCGGGACTATGGCTACACCTTC
TRBV5-4	TRBJ1-2	.	TRBD1	CASSLPGQGAGGYTF	TGTGCCAGCAGCTTGCCTGGACAGGGGGCAGGCGGCTACACCTTC
TRBV5-1	TRBJ1-6	.	.	CASSLVVGATSPLHF	TGCGCCAGCAGCTTGGTGGTAGGGGCGACTTCACCCCTCCACTTT
TRBV29-1	TRBJ2-7	.	TRBD1	CSVEDRIYEQYF	TGCAGCGTTGAGGACAGGATATACGAGCAGTACTTC
TRBV5-4	TRBJ1-2	.	.	CASSLTVNYGYTF	TGTGCCAGCAGCTTGACAGTCAACTATGGCTACACCTTC